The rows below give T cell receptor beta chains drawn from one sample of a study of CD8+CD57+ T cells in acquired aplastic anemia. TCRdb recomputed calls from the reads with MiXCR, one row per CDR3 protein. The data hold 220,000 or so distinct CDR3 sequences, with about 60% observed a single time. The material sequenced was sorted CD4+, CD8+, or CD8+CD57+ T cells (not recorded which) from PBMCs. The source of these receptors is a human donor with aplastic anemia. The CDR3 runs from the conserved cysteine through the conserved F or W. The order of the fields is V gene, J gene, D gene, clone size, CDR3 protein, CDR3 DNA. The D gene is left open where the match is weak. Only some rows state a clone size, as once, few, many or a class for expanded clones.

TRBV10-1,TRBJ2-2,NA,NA,CASSASGTGELFF,TGCGCCAGCTCGGCGTCGGGCACCGGGGAGCTGTTTTTT
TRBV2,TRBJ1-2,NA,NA,CASTASNYGYTF,TGTGCCAGTACAGCCTCTAACTATGGCTACACCTTC
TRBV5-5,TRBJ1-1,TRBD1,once,CASSQDPGGLLEAFF,TGCGCCAGCAGCCAAGACCCAGGGGGACTGCTTGAAGCTTTCTTT
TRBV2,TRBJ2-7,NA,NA,CASSEDGRRNYEQYF,TGTGCCAGCAGTGAAGACGGGCGGAGAAACTACGAGCAGTACTTC
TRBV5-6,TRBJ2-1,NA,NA,CASSLRVVHEQFF,TGTGCCAGCAGCTTGCGCGTAGTCCATGAGCAGTTCTTC
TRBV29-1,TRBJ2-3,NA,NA,CSAEETGDTQYF,TGCAGCGCTGAAGAGACAGGAGATACGCAGTATTTT
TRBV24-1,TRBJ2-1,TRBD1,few,CATSDPGTGKKDYNEQFF,TGTGCCACCAGTGATCCCGGGACAGGGAAAAAGGACTACAATGAGCAGTTCTTC
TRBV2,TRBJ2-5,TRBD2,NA,CASSDALAGLLETQYF,TGTGCCAGCAGTGATGCGCTAGCGGGATTATTAGAGACCCAGTACTTC
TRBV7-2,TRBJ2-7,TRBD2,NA,CASKSGGTLSYEQYF,TGTGCCAGCAAGAGCGGGGGGACACTCTCCTACGAGCAGTACTTC
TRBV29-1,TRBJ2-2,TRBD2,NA,CSVLGGTGELFF,TGCAGCGTTTTGGGAGGGACCGGGGAGCTGTTTTTT
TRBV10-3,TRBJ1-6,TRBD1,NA,CAISAGTGGYNSPLHF,TGTGCCATCAGTGCCGGGACAGGGGGATATAATTCACCCCTCCACTTT
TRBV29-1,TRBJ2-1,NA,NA,CSGGHRAGDNEQFF,TGCAGCGGGGGTCATAGGGCTGGGGACAATGAGCAGTTCTTC
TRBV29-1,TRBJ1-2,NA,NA,CSVEKGVGNGYTF,TGCAGCGTTGAAAAGGGAGTAGGTAATGGCTACACCTTC
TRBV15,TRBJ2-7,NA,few,CATSRFEAGQNEQYF,TGTGCCACCAGCAGATTCGAGGCGGGACAGAACGAGCAGTACTTC
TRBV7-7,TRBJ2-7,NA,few,CASSLGSGSEQYF,TGTGCCAGCAGCTTAGGATCCGGGTCGGAGCAGTACTTC
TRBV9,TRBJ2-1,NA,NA,CASSQARDGEQFF,TGTGCCAGCAGCCAAGCTAGGGACGGTGAGCAGTTCTTC
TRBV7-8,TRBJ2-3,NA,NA,CASSWSGDTQYF,TGTGCCAGCAGCTGGTCGGGGGATACGCAGTATTTT
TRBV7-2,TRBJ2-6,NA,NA,CASSLDSHGNSGANVLTF,TGTGCCAGCAGCTTGGACAGCCATGGAAACTCTGGGGCCAACGTCCTGACTTTC
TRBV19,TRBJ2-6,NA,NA,CASSIWDSGANVLTF,TGTGCCAGTAGTATCTGGGACTCTGGGGCCAACGTCCTGACTTTC
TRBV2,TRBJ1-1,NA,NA,CASSEGETEAFF,TGTGCCAGCAGTGAAGGGGAAACTGAAGCTTTCTTT
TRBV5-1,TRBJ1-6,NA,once,CASSKSGLQDSPLHF,TGCGCCAGCTCCAAGTCGGGACTACAAGATTCACCCCTCCACTTT
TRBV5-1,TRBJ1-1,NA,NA,CASSLDPGRDTEAFF,TGCGCCAGCAGCTTGGACCCAGGGAGGGACACTGAAGCTTTCTTT
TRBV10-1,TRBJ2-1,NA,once,CASSDRGRNNEQFF,TGCGCCAGCAGTGACCGGGGGAGGAACAATGAGCAGTTCTTC
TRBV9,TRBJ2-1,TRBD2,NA,CASSVGPGGTYNEQFF,TGTGCCAGCAGCGTAGGGCCCGGGGGGACCTACAATGAGCAGTTCTTC
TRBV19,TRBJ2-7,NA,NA,CASSAGNTYEQYF,TGTGCCAGTAGTGCTGGGAACACCTACGAGCAGTACTTC
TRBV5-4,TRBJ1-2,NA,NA,CASRLTGSGYTF,TGTGCCAGCAGACTAACAGGGAGCGGCTACACCTTC
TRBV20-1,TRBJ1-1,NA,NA,CSARAEAFF,TGCAGTGCTAGGGCTGAAGCTTTCTTT
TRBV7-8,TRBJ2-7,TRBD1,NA,CASSGQGAPDYEQYF,TGTGCCAGCAGCGGACAGGGGGCCCCGGACTACGAGCAGTACTTC
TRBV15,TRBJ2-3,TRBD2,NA,CATSRETGLAGWQYF,TGTGCCACCAGCAGGGAGACGGGACTAGCGGGGTGGCAGTATTTT
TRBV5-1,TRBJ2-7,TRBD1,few,CASSLEWTGRYEQYF,TGCGCCAGCAGCTTGGAATGGACAGGGAGGTACGAGCAGTACTTC
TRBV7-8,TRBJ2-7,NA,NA,CASSGGPNPGEQCF,TGTGCCAGCAGCGGCGGGCCCAACCCGGGGGAGCAGTGCTTC
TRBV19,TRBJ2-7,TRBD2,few,CASLGGTSGGDSYEQYF,TGTGCCAGCCTAGGCGGGACTAGCGGGGGGGACTCCTACGAGCAGTACTTC